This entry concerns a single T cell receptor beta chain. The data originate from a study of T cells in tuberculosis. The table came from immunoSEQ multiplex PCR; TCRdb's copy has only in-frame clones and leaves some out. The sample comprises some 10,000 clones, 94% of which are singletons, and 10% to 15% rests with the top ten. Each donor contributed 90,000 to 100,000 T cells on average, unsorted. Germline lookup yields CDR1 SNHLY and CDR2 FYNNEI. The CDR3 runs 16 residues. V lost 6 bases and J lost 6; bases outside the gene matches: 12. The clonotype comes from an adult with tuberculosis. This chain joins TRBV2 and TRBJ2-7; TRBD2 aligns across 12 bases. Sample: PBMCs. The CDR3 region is CASRGRLAGERSEQYF. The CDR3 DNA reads TGTGCCAGCAGGGGAAGACTAGCGGGAGAAAGGTCCGAGCAGTACTTC. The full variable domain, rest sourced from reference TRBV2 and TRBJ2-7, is EPEVTQTPSHQVTQMGQEVILRCVPISNHLYFYWYRQILGQKVEFLVSFYNNEISEKSEIFDDQFSVERPDGSNFTLKIRSTKLEDSAMYFCASRGRLAGERSEQYFGPGTRLTVT.